This T cell receptor (beta chain) was captured in a study of human T cells and chemical hapten exposure. For the study at large: Patients, chiefly female, had alopecia areata, totalis or universalis. Variation in per-sample TCR yields came mainly from small pooled library volume differences.

The time point here: patch test 2, 6 weeks after DPC sensitization. Treatment specified: therapeutic diphenylcyclopropenone sensitization with weekly scalp DPC. In TCRdb, the RACE reads were re-called with MiXCR into one record per CDR3 protein. Among roughly 100,000 distinct CDR3 sequences listed, over 7.5% were seen once. Sequenced material: whole blood, taken in connection with sensitization to the hapten diphenylcyclopropenone (DPC). The sequence was collected from a woman in her 40s with alopecia areata. Some clones in this sample may be carry-over from other donors' samples.

As DNA, the CDR3 is TGCGCCAGCAGTCCGGGGTTAACCACTGAAGCTTTCTTT. Its translation: CASSPGLTTEAFF. The rearrangement links TRBV5-1 to TRBJ1-1; D unresolved. Germline CDR1 SGHRS, CDR2 YFSETQ. Trimming took 5 bases from V and 4 from J, leaving 12 bases between them. CDR3 size: 13 residues.